The rows below give T cell receptor beta chains drawn from one sample of a study of blood T cell repertoires in COVID-19. TCRdb keeps only in-frame clones here, not all; method: immunoSEQ multiplex PCR. The data hold around 35,000 clones, with over 70% observed a single time. The specimen sequenced was peripheral blood. Receptor source: a man aged 70 or older with COVID-19, enrolled during active disease. Both conserved end residues are part of each CDR3. The order of the fields is V gene, CDR3 length, clone size, J gene, D gene, CDR3 DNA, CDR3 protein. The D gene is left open where the match is weak. Rows give clone size only sometimes, using once, few, many, or a class for an expanded clone.

V: TRBV4-2
length: 15
size: .
J: TRBJ2-1
D: TRBD2
DNA: TGTGCCAGCAGCCCCCTGCGGGAGGGCTTAGATGAGCAGTTCTTC
CDR3: CASSPLREGLDEQFF

V: TRBV7-3
length: 16
size: .
J: TRBJ2-1
D: .
DNA: TGTGCCAGCAGCTTTGGTCCCACGCGGGGCTACAATGAGCAGTTCTTC
CDR3: CASSFGPTRGYNEQFF

V: TRBV4-3
length: 16
size: .
J: TRBJ2-2
D: TRBD2
DNA: TGCGCCAGCAGCCCTCCCGGCGGGAGGAGCACCGGGGAGCTGTTTTTT
CDR3: CASSPPGGRSTGELFF

V: TRBV30
length: 13
size: .
J: TRBJ2-5
D: .
DNA: TGTGCCTGGAGTGTCGCTAGATACGAGACCCAGTACTTC
CDR3: CAWSVARYETQYF

V: TRBV27
length: 14
size: few
J: TRBJ1-5
D: .
DNA: TGTGCCAGCAGTTCTCTCGGACTGTCTCAGCCCCAGCATTTT
CDR3: CASSSLGLSQPQHF

V: TRBV7-9
length: 19
size: .
J: TRBJ2-2
D: TRBD1
DNA: TGTGCCAGCAGCTCACCCCGAACGTACAGGGGACGGAACACCGGGGAGCTGTTTTTT
CDR3: CASSSPRTYRGRNTGELFF

V: TRBV19
length: 16
size: .
J: TRBJ1-5
D: .
DNA: TGTGCCAGTCGAGTAATGGGACAAAGCTTAAATCAGCCCCAGCATTTT
CDR3: CASRVMGQSLNQPQHF

V: TRBV27
length: 14
size: .
J: TRBJ2-3
D: .
DNA: TGTGCCGCTAGGGGCTATGGGCACACAGATACGCAGTATTTT
CDR3: CAARGYGHTDTQYF

V: TRBV5-1
length: 14
size: .
J: TRBJ2-5
D: .
DNA: TGCGCCAGCAGCGCGCAGGGTTCTCAAGAGACCCAGTACTTC
CDR3: CASSAQGSQETQYF

V: TRBV2
length: 14
size: .
J: TRBJ1-5
D: TRBD1
DNA: TGTGCCAGCAGTGAAGGACAGGGGGAACAGCCCCAGCATTTT
CDR3: CASSEGQGEQPQHF

V: TRBV24-1
length: 16
size: .
J: TRBJ2-7
D: TRBD2
DNA: TGTGCCACCAGTGATATTAGCGGGAGGGGGACCTACGAGCAGTACTTC
CDR3: CATSDISGRGTYEQYF

V: TRBV9
length: 15
size: .
J: TRBJ1-5
D: .
DNA: TGTGCCAGCAGCGGAAGCGGGGCTAGCAATCAGCCCCAGCATTTT
CDR3: CASSGSGASNQPQHF

V: TRBV4-2
length: 16
size: .
J: TRBJ2-3
D: TRBD2
DNA: TGTGCCAGCAGCCGAGTACTAGCGGGAGGGGCAGATACGCAGTATTTT
CDR3: CASSRVLAGGADTQYF

V: TRBV25-1
length: 13
size: .
J: TRBJ1-5
D: .
DNA: TGTGCCAGCAGTATGTTCGGGGGAGAGCCCCAGCATTTT
CDR3: CASSMFGGEPQHF

V: TRBV5-3
length: 12
size: once
J: TRBJ1-2
D: .
DNA: TGTGCCAGAAGCGCAACGGTCTCTGGCTACACCTTC
CDR3: CARSATVSGYTF

V: TRBV4-3
length: 16
size: .
J: TRBJ2-1
D: .
DNA: TGCGCCAGCAGCCAAGTGGCGGCGGGGATCTACAATGAGCAGTTCTTC
CDR3: CASSQVAAGIYNEQFF

V: TRBV15
length: 15
size: .
J: TRBJ1-4
D: TRBD1
DNA: TGTGCCACCAGCAGCCGGGACAGGCCTAATGAAAAACTGTTTTTT
CDR3: CATSSRDRPNEKLFF

V: TRBV6-5
length: 16
size: .
J: TRBJ1-2
D: .
DNA: TGTGCCAGCAGTTACTCGACAGCGAGGGAGGGATATGGCTACACCTTC
CDR3: CASSYSTAREGYGYTF

V: TRBV7-3
length: 13
size: once
J: TRBJ2-7
D: TRBD1
DNA: TGTGCCAGCAGCCCTGGGACAGGGGGGGAGCAGTACTTC
CDR3: CASSPGTGGEQYF

V: TRBV29-1
length: 15
size: .
J: TRBJ2-1
D: TRBD2
DNA: TGCAGCGTTAGCGGCGGGACTAGCATCCCTGATGAGCAGTTCTTC
CDR3: CSVSGGTSIPDEQFF

V: TRBV19
length: 15
size: .
J: TRBJ2-2
D: TRBD2
DNA: TGTGCCAGTAGTGCAAGACTAGCGGGTACCGGGGAGCTGTTTTTT
CDR3: CASSARLAGTGELFF

V: TRBV7-9
length: 16
size: once
J: TRBJ2-1
D: TRBD2
DNA: TGTGCCAGCAGCTTTAGTTCTAGCGGGGGCCCCAATGAGCAGTTCTTC
CDR3: CASSFSSSGGPNEQFF

V: TRBV2
length: 15
size: .
J: TRBJ2-2
D: .
DNA: TGTGCCAGCAGTGTTCAGGGTTTGGGTACCGGGGAGCTGTTTTTT
CDR3: CASSVQGLGTGELFF

V: TRBV5-1
length: 15
size: .
J: TRBJ2-7
D: TRBD1
DNA: TGCGCCAGCAGCTCTGGAGGGACAGGGAGTTACGAGCAGTACTTC
CDR3: CASSSGGTGSYEQYF

V: TRBV19
length: 16
size: once
J: TRBJ2-1
D: TRBD2
DNA: TGTGCCAGTAGTAACGTAGCGGGAGGGCCTGAGGATGAGCAGTTCTTC
CDR3: CASSNVAGGPEDEQFF

V: TRBV7-3
length: 18
size: once
J: TRBJ2-1
D: TRBD2
DNA: TGTGCCAGCAGCTTAACGGTTCTAGCGGGAGACTCCTACAATGAGCAGTTCTTC
CDR3: CASSLTVLAGDSYNEQFF

V: TRBV4-1
length: 16
size: .
J: TRBJ2-7
D: .
DNA: TGCGCCAGCAGCCAAGATATATGGAACAGGGTGCCGGAGCAGTACTTC
CDR3: CASSQDIWNRVPEQYF

V: TRBV27
length: 16
size: .
J: TRBJ1-6
D: .
DNA: TGTGCCAGCAGCAGTCCCGTCAGGGGTTATAATTCACCCCTCCACTTT
CDR3: CASSSPVRGYNSPLHF

V: TRBV7-2
length: 15
size: few
J: TRBJ2-7
D: TRBD1
DNA: TGTGCCAGCAGCCCGGGACAGGGAGGGTTCTACGAGCAGTACTTC
CDR3: CASSPGQGGFYEQYF

V: TRBV7-2
length: 16
size: few
J: TRBJ2-1
D: .
DNA: TGTGCCAGCAGCTCTCGTGCTGCGAGCTCCTACAATGAGCAGTTCTTC
CDR3: CASSSRAASSYNEQFF

V: TRBV11-2
length: 13
size: .
J: TRBJ2-1
D: .
DNA: TGTGCCAGCAGGGGGAGGAGGGTAAATGAGCAGTTCTTC
CDR3: CASRGRRVNEQFF

V: TRBV5-4
length: 14
size: .
J: TRBJ1-1
D: TRBD1
DNA: TGTGCCAGCAGCTTGGTAGGGGGCATCACTGAAGCTTTCTTT
CDR3: CASSLVGGITEAFF

V: TRBV9
length: 14
size: .
J: TRBJ2-7
D: .
DNA: TGTGCCAGCAGCGTACAGGCCCAAACCTACGAGCAGTACTTC
CDR3: CASSVQAQTYEQYF

V: TRBV6-5
length: 13
size: .
J: TRBJ1-2
D: .
DNA: TGTGCCAGCAGTCCGTATGGGGGCGGCGGCTACACCTTC
CDR3: CASSPYGGGGYTF

V: TRBV5-1
length: 14
size: .
J: TRBJ1-1
D: TRBD1
DNA: TGCGCCAGCAGCCGGGGACAGATGAACACTGAAGCTTTCTTT
CDR3: CASSRGQMNTEAFF

V: TRBV6-5
length: 16
size: .
J: TRBJ2-7
D: TRBD2
DNA: TGTGCCAGCAGTTACTCGAGGGGGACTAGCGCCTACGAGCAGTACTTC
CDR3: CASSYSRGTSAYEQYF

V: TRBV28
length: 15
size: .
J: TRBJ2-7
D: .
DNA: TGTGCCAGCAGTTCCCCCGGGTCTAGCTCCTACGAGCAGTACTTC
CDR3: CASSSPGSSSYEQYF

V: TRBV28
length: 15
size: .
J: TRBJ2-3
D: TRBD2
DNA: TGTGCCAGCAGGCGGACTAGCGCACGCACAGATACGCAGTATTTT
CDR3: CASRRTSARTDTQYF

V: TRBV6-5
length: 14
size: .
J: TRBJ2-2
D: .
DNA: TGTGCCAGCAGTTACGGGCTGACCACCGGGGAGCTGTTTTTT
CDR3: CASSYGLTTGELFF

V: TRBV28
length: 14
size: .
J: TRBJ1-1
D: .
DNA: TGTGCCAGCAGCTTCGGACAGCTGAACACTGAAGCTTTCTTT
CDR3: CASSFGQLNTEAFF

V: TRBV5-4
length: 15
size: .
J: TRBJ1-1
D: .
DNA: TGTGCCAGCAGCTTGGAATCAGGGGCTGGTACTGAAGCTTTCTTT
CDR3: CASSLESGAGTEAFF

V: TRBV28
length: 12
size: .
J: TRBJ1-1
D: .
DNA: TGTGCCAGCAGTTTATACACGCTTGAAGCTTTCTTT
CDR3: CASSLYTLEAFF

V: TRBV11-3
length: 15
size: .
J: TRBJ2-5
D: TRBD1
DNA: TGTGCCAGCAGCTTAGGAGGGACAGGGGATGAGACCCAGTACTTC
CDR3: CASSLGGTGDETQYF

V: TRBV5-1
length: 15
size: few
J: TRBJ1-4
D: TRBD1
DNA: TGCGCCAGCAGCGGACAGGGGGCGAGTAATGAAAAACTGTTTTTT
CDR3: CASSGQGASNEKLFF

V: TRBV19
length: 17
size: .
J: TRBJ1-1
D: .
DNA: TGTGCCAGTAGTACCCAGACAAATCTGATTATGAACACTGAAGCTTTCTTT
CDR3: CASSTQTNLIMNTEAFF

V: TRBV28
length: 16
size: .
J: TRBJ1-2
D: TRBD1
DNA: TGTGCCAGCAGTTCCCCCGGGACAGGGACTAACTATGGCTACACCTTC
CDR3: CASSSPGTGTNYGYTF

V: TRBV7-8
length: 17
size: .
J: TRBJ2-3
D: .
DNA: TGTGCCAGCAGCTTATTGCTCGGTCTAGCTAGCACAGATACGCAGTATTTT
CDR3: CASSLLLGLASTDTQYF

V: TRBV4-1
length: 15
size: .
J: TRBJ2-7
D: .
DNA: TGCGCCAGCAGCCGAGATGGGACAAGGACCTACGAGCAGTACTTC
CDR3: CASSRDGTRTYEQYF